The subject of this entry is one T cell receptor beta chain. Its antigen is currently not known. The record has no base qualities; no much larger clone is one base away. Trimming takes 3 bases from V and 3 bases from J, and the germline ends sit 5 bases apart. The germline V gene (reference sequence) supplies CDR1 LGHDT and CDR2 YNNKEL. The CDR3 holds 12 amino acids from the cysteine to the phenylalanine. Only CDR3 DNA is held: 36 bases, read in frame from base 1. The source of the sample is a study of T cell responses to AZD1222 COVID-19 vaccine (dated by TCRdb to the early 2020s). About the full investigation: A total of 233 trial participants underwent TCR sequencing, of whom nearly 210 received two doses of AZD1222 and around 26 received two doses of the MenACWY control vaccine. Trial participants were enrolled by age into subgroups of 18-55, 56-69 and 70-plus years, and around 150, 29 and 61 TCR-sequenced participants, respectively, were included in these subgroups. What the study reported, not specific to this receptor: Conclusions about previously exposed vaccinees are limited because only five to seven AZD1222 recipients were SARS-CoV-2 seropositive at baseline. Because no day 14 peak-response samples were available, repertoires were characterized only after the peak T cell response. Vaccine-associated CD4 TCRs spanned the whole spike protein, with dominant responses in regions 160-218 and 743-854. Participants were mostly white British and included more females than males, and it was suggested by the authors that clonal diversity may have been underestimated. After two AZD1222 doses, spike-specific TCR breadth and depth were significantly higher than at day 0 and than in MenACWY recipients. In the small 56-69-year group, the increase in depth fell short of significance, most likely because of low power. Epitopes outside the regions mutated in the B.1.351 and B.1.1.7 variants were reportedly recognized by nearly half of the unique spike-specific TCRs.

This specimen's time point label, interpreted: about 28 days (+/-7) after the second vaccine dose. AZD1222 recipients with second doses at about 4 weeks or about 12 weeks were pooled, because spike-specific TCR depth and breadth did not differ between schedules. The vaccinee samples were drawn from two UK trials, COV001 and COV002, one of which was a single-blind randomized controlled phase 2/3 trial testing AZD1222 (ChAdOx1 nCoV-19) in healthy adults. Trial participant PBMC samples were collected at day 0 and day 28 after the second dose for TCRbeta chain sequencing. The CDR3 regions of human TCRbeta chains were analyzed by immunosequencing. The paper's processing steps were these. Repertoire TCRs were matched against a reference library of SARS-CoV-2-specific TCRs generated with the MIRA antigen-specificity platform. Breadth meant the fraction of unique TCRs that were SARS-CoV-2-associated, whereas depth meant the fraction of total T cells that were SARS-CoV-2-associated. Each spike-specific TCR was assigned to its reactive spike region and to a CD4 or CD8 class using the MIRA data. Log10-transformed breadth and depth values were compared by one-way ANOVA with Sidak's multiple comparisons tests. In its TCRdb copy, this immuneACCESS table keeps in-frame sequences only and misses some clones. Where compared with another copy, unresolved V genes explain less than half of these, and the others have no known cause. From that table come the V and J calls and clone size; the DNA was used to work out D and trimming. Here the sample has around 6,000 clones; approximately 87% occur a single time. The ten largest clones represent about 16% of the sample.

This TCR derives from an adult who received the AZD1222 COVID-19 vaccine. The starting material was peripheral blood, obtained 28 days after the second AZD1222 dose. The chain is made from TRBV3-1 (or the pseudogene TRBV3-2) and TRBJ1-2; the D gene is perhaps TRBD1, on 5 matching bases. The nucleotide sequence is given as TGTGCCAGCAGCCAGGGGGACTATGGCTACACCTTC. The encoded protein is CASSQGDYGYTF.